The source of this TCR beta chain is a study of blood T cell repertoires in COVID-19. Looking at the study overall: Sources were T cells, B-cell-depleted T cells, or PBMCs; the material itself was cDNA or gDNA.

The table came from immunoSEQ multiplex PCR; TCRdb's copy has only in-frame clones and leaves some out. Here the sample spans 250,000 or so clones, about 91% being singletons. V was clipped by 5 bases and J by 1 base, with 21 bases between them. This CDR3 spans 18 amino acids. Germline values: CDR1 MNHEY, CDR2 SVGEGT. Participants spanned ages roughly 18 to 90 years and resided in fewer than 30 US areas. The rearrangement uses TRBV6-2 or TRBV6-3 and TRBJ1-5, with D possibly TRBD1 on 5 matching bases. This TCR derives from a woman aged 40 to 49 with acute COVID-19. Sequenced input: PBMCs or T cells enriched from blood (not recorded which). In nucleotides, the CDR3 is TGTGCCAGCAGTCCCTACATCGGTCAGGACATCAGCAATCAGCCCCAGCATTTT. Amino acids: CASSPYIGQDISNQPQHF.